This entry is about one TCR beta chain. The antigen remains unidentified. CDR1 is SGHRS, CDR2 YFSETQ, per germline. Trimming pared 4 bases from V and 2 bases from J, leaving 15 bases between. The CDR3 spans 15 residues. This sample stems from a study of persistence of HIV-infected CD4 T cells. About the research overall: CD4+ T cells responding to CMV or HIV-1 Gag were isolated. Overall study findings and caveats: Antigen-responding cells were enriched for degenerate expanded CDR3beta sequences.

The immunoSEQ assay was version 4, run in survey mode. Generated by immunoSEQ multiplex PCR, the TCRdb table keeps only in-frame clones and is missing some. This sample has more than 30,000 clones, with about 81% found just once. An overlapping HIV-1 Gag peptide pool stimulated these cells at approximately 0.91 ug/peptide/mL. CD40L-negative CD69-negative CD45RO-high memory CD4+ T cells were sorted as populations depleted of antigen-responding cells. Adults with HIV-1 started suppressive ART while chronically infected. Sequencing used cultured CD4+ T cells from PBMCs, obtained from a patient who received antiretroviral therapy. This sequence originates from an adult with HIV. The donor label of this sample is uncertain. This chain connects TRBV5-1 to TRBJ1-1; D remains ambiguous. The CDR3 spells CASSPIWGGNTEAFF. CDR3 in DNA: TGCGCCAGCAGCCCGATTTGGGGTGGAAACACTGAAGCTTTCTTT.